This T cell receptor beta chain came from a study of cytomegalovirus exposure and HLA in healthy donors. Germline V gives CDR1 MNHEY, CDR2 SVGAGI. This CDR3 has 15 amino acids. The trim removed 2 bases at V and 3 bases at J, leaving 6 bases unmatched. The table came from immunoSEQ multiplex PCR; TCRdb's copy has only in-frame clones and leaves some out. Of 190,000 or so clones listed, approximately 83% are singletons. This sequence was found in a woman younger than 30 in good health and CMV-seropositive. Sequencing input: PBMCs. V is TRBV6-5 and J is TRBJ1-2; TRBD1 agrees at 7 bases. CDR3 DNA: TGTGCCAGCAGTTACATCAAGGGACAGTACTATGGCTACACCTTC. This gives the protein CASSYIKGQYYGYTF.